Presented here are 17 T cell receptor beta chains from one specimen sequenced in a study of shared clonotypes between healthy human individuals. Assay: immunoSEQ multiplex PCR; the TCRdb copy retains only in-frame clones and omits some. This sample has roughly 1,800,000 clones, with about 95% found just once. Naive CD8 cells comprised CD45RO-negative, CCR7-positively selected cells, excluding terminally differentiated effector memory CD45RA+ cells. Sequencing was performed on naive CD8+ T cells sorted from blood. These TCRs come from a man between 18 and 29 years old in good health.

The V and J genes are TRBV7-9 and TRBJ1-4, with D unresolved. The germline V gene has CDR1 SEHNR and CDR2 FQNEAQ (reference sequence). There are 12 residues in the CDR3. Trimming took 4 bases from V and 8 from J, leaving 8 bases between them. The chain's CDR3 is CASSSRDEKLFF. The CDR3 nucleotides are TGTGCCAGCAGCTCCCGAGACGAAAAACTGTTTTTT.

The CDR3: CSGTGILNTEAFF. CDR3 nucleotide sequence: TGCAGTGGGACAGGGATCTTGAACACTGAAGCTTTCTTT. The rearrangement joins TRBV29-1 to TRBJ1-1; 9 bases match TRBD1. The CDR3 runs 13 residues. Germline V gene lookup returns CDR1 SQVTM and CDR2 ANQGSEA.

The chain has TRBV6-5 and TRBJ2-3; D gene unclear. V dropped 6 bases and J dropped 0 bases, with 13 bases sitting between them. The CDR3 runs to 15 residues. Germline lookup yields CDR1 MNHEY and CDR2 SVGAGI. The CDR3 sequence: CASRTFWLSTDTQYF. The CDR3 DNA sequence: TGTGCCAGCAGGACCTTTTGGCTGAGCACAGATACGCAGTATTTT.

The chain links TRBV7-9 to TRBJ2-3; no clear D gene. The CDR3 has 13 amino acids. Germline V lookup: CDR1 SEHNR, CDR2 FQNEAQ (reference sequence). Trimming stripped 6 bases from V and 6 bases from J, with 13 bases between. The CDR3 DNA follows: TGTGCCAGCAGACCGAACCTCAGGGATACGCAGTATTTT. Translating it yields CASRPNLRDTQYF.

As concerns this clone: Distinct nucleotide sequences in the sample also encode this CDR3. The chain recombines TRBV7-9 with TRBJ2-5, with TRBD2 identical over 7 bases. The CDR3 is made up of 15 amino acids. The germline gives CDR1 SEHNR, CDR2 FQNEAQ (reference sequence). V was clipped by 5 bases and J by 3 bases; unmatched bases: 9. CDR3 sequence: CASSLVGAGEETQYF. In nucleotides, the CDR3 is TGTGCCAGCAGCCTCGTAGGGGCGGGAGAAGAGACCCAGTACTTC.

The chain is built from TRBV6-6 and TRBJ1-1; D ambiguous. This CDR3 has 14 residues. The germline V gene encodes CDR1 MNHNY and CDR2 SVGAGI (reference sequence). Between the trimmed V and J ends, which lost 5 bases and 3 bases, there was a span of 13 bases. Here the CDR3 reads CASSTLLPDTEAFF. CDR3 coding DNA: TGTGCCAGCAGTACGCTTCTTCCGGACACTGAAGCTTTCTTT.

This clone was detected only a few times. J is TRBJ2-3 and V is TRBV29-1; no reliable D call. This CDR3 is built from 15 residues. Germline-derived CDR1 and CDR2 are SQVTM and ANQGSEA. V gave up 0 bases and J gave up 0 bases, with 10 bases separating them. In DNA form, the CDR3 reads TGCAGCGTTGAAGATTGGGAAACTAGCACAGATACGCAGTATTTT. Protein sequence: CSVEDWETSTDTQYF.

The chain links TRBV28 to TRBJ2-5, with no clear D. CDR1 is MDHEN and CDR2 is SYDVKM in the germline V gene. Trimming stripped 6 bases from V and 3 bases from J, with 8 bases between. The CDR3 extends over 12 amino acids. CDR3 sequence reads: CASSPTEETQYF. For the CDR3, the DNA is TGTGCCAGCAGCCCTACCGAAGAGACCCAGTACTTC.

CDR3: CASSLAGEDEQFF. DNA of the CDR3: TGTGCCAGCAGTTTGGCAGGGGAGGATGAGCAGTTCTTC. J is TRBJ2-1 and V is TRBV25-1; D tentatively fits TRBD1 or TRBD2 (6 bases each). The germline V gene encodes CDR1 MGHDK and CDR2 SYGVNS. V lost 5 bases to trimming and J lost 8 bases, with 13 bases between them. The CDR3 sequence is 13 residues long.

This clone was observed a single time. CDR3: CASSLGEGETQYF. CDR3 in DNA: TGCGCCAGCAGCTTGGGGGAGGGAGAGACCCAGTACTTC. This chain uses TRBV5-1 with TRBJ2-5; 7 bases fit TRBD2. CDR3 length: 13 amino acids. Trimming removed 0 bases from V and 4 bases from J; junction bases left unmatched: 0. The germline V gene encodes CDR1 SGHRS and CDR2 YFSETQ.

This chain links TRBV5-1 with TRBJ2-7; 8 nucleotides line up with TRBD1. This CDR3 has 15 residues. Unmatched junction bases numbered 6, after V lost 0 bases and J lost 4 bases. Germline lookup yields CDR1 SGHRS and CDR2 YFSETQ. The CDR3 region is CASSLAQGAVYEQYF. The DNA for the CDR3 is TGCGCCAGCAGCTTGGCCCAGGGGGCTGTATACGAGCAGTACTTC.

This clone was seen a single time. At the DNA level, this CDR3 is encoded by other sequences in the same sample as well. The genes are TRBV6-5 and TRBJ2-7; no definite D call. Germline CDR1 reads MNHEY; CDR2 reads SVGAGI. Trimming shortened V by 0 bases and J by 2 bases, and 8 bases separated the two germline ends. The CDR3 extends over 14 amino acids. The CDR3 loop is CASSYSRATYEQYF. The CDR3 DNA sequence: TGTGCCAGCAGTTACTCTCGGGCTACCTACGAGCAGTACTTC.

On this clone itself: The same CDR3 arises from other DNA sequences in this sample as well. V usage is TRBV7-2 and J usage is TRBJ2-2, with a tentative D call TRBD2 (5 bases). This CDR3 is 13 amino acids long. Germline V CDR1 and CDR2: SGHTA, FQGNSA. V lost 1 base to trimming and J lost 6 bases, with 6 bases between them. The CDR3, as DNA: TGTGCCAGCAGCTTAGGGGGAGCCGGGGAGCTGTTTTTT. It translates to CASSLGGAGELFF.

The rearrangement joins TRBV28 to TRBJ2-5; 7 bases line up with TRBD1. Germline V gene lookup returns CDR1 MDHEN and CDR2 SYDVKM. The V gene end was trimmed by 7 bases and the J gene end by 1 base; junction bases not matched to a gene: 3. CDR3 length: 13 residues. Here the CDR3 reads CASIGTAQETQYF. CDR3 nucleotides: TGTGCCAGCATAGGGACAGCCCAAGAGACCCAGTACTTC. Filled out from reference TRBV28 and TRBJ2-5, the complete variable domain reads DVKVTQSSRYLVKRTGEKVFLECVQDMDHENMFWYRQDPGLGLRLIYFSYDVKMKEKGDIPEGYSVSREKKERFSLILESASTNQTSMYLCASIGTAQETQYFGPGTRLLVL.

The chain links TRBV7-9 to TRBJ1-1, with D maybe TRBD1 (6 bases). This CDR3 is built from 14 residues. The germline CDR1 and CDR2 sequences are SEHNR and FQNEAQ (reference sequence). V was shortened by 1 base and J by 4 bases, with 10 bases between the two germline ends. CDR3 coding DNA: TGTGCCAGCAGCTTAGTGACAGGCCTCACTGAAGCTTTCTTT. This translates into CASSLVTGLTEAFF.

V and J are TRBV5-1 and TRBJ1-2, with D possibly matching TRBD1 (5 bases). Germline V CDR1 and CDR2: SGHRS, YFSETQ. Trimming shortened V by 0 bases and J by 6 bases, and 15 bases separated the two germline ends. The CDR3 has 15 residues. The CDR3 bases are TGCGCCAGCAGCTTGGTGGACACAGGAGGGGATGGCTACACCTTC. Translating it yields CASSLVDTGGDGYTF.

Points on this clone: This specimen includes other DNA sequences encoding the same CDR3. The genes are TRBV4-1 and TRBJ2-7; the D gene is possibly TRBD1 (5 bases). Per the germline V gene, CDR1 is MGHRA and CDR2 is YSYEKL. Trimming shortened V by 1 base and J by 0 bases, and 7 bases separated the two germline ends. The CDR3 contains 14 residues. The DNA of the CDR3 is TGCGCCAGCAGCCAAGCTAGGGGCTCCTACGAGCAGTACTTC. Protein: CASSQARGSYEQYF.